This T cell receptor beta chain originates from a study of prognosis after radiotherapy for stage I lung cancer. Study at large: There were no patients who received concurrent therapy with stereotactic body radiotherapy.

The V and J ends lost 3 bases and 5 bases, in that order; junction bases with no gene match: 4. This CDR3 has 14 residues. Germline lookup yields CDR1 LNHDA and CDR2 SQIVND (reference sequence). Findings of the study overall: Some patients went on to develop distant metastases. Their Shannon entropy after stereotactic body radiation therapy was lower, and its change from baseline was also lower. Reportedly, patients with and without metastases differed in TRBV and TRBJ gene usage.

Genomic DNA served as the source from which two-round multiplex PCR generated TCR beta CDR3 amplicons. Primers (each specific to one TRBV or TRBJ gene) were used in first-round PCR. In TCRdb, the multiplex PCR reads were re-called with MiXCR into one record per CDR3 protein. The data show some 15,000 distinct CDR3 sequences, about 30% seen once. This clonotype was detected ten times or more. The antigen is not known. The source was PBMCs, collected before or after stereotactic body radiation therapy (not recorded which). The clonotype originates from a donor at least 50 years old with non-small cell lung cancer. The chain recombines TRBV19 with TRBJ1-2; TRBD1 matches 9 bases. CDR3: CASSIGQGPYGYTF. CDR3 in DNA: TGTGCCAGTAGTATTGGACAGGGGCCTTATGGCTACACCTTC.